The present entry profiles one T cell receptor beta chain with its context. Its target is unknown. The data were taken from a study of graft-versus-host responses after intestinal transplantation. Notes on the study in general: GvH clones were identified in recipient marrow, with some first appearing in ileum or blood.

Germline V gene lookup returns CDR1 LGHNT and CDR2 FRNRAP. The ends were cut back, 9 bases at V and 4 bases at J, with 9 bases in the middle. The CDR3 contains 11 residues. The assay was immunoSEQ multiplex PCR, and TCRdb's table has in-frame clones only and misses some. This table has about 99,000 clones, under 95% appearing once. The V gene is TRBV12-5, the J gene TRBJ1-1, with D perhaps TRBD1 (5 bases). The TCR was taken from a human donor who received an intestinal transplant. The sample consisted of unstimulated CD8+ T cells sorted from spleen or lymph node cells, taken before intestinal transplant. This chain's CDR3 is CASRGGTEAFF. The CDR3 DNA is TGTGCTAGCCGGGGGGGCACTGAAGCTTTCTTT.